Listed below are T cell receptor beta chains from one sample, sequenced in a study of blood T cell repertoires in COVID-19. Sequencing used immunoSEQ multiplex PCR; TCRdb keeps in-frame clones, though not all of them. The data hold a few hundred thousand clones, with about 93% observed a single time. Input material: peripheral blood. The receptors stem from a woman aged 25 to 39 with COVID-19, enrolled during active disease. Each CDR3 is given with its conserved first and last residue. D genes are given only for firm matches. Only some rows state a clone size, as once, few, many or a class for expanded clones.

j_gene: TRBJ2-7; v_gene: TRBV2; d_gene: TRBD1; abundance: .; CDR3nt: TGTGCCAGCAGCTGGACAGGGGGGTACGAGCAGTACTTC; CDR3aa: CASSWTGGYEQYF
j_gene: TRBJ2-2; v_gene: TRBV27; d_gene: .; abundance: once; CDR3nt: TGTGCCAGCGGCCGGGACTCTGACACCGGGGAGCTGTTTTTT; CDR3aa: CASGRDSDTGELFF
j_gene: TRBJ1-6; v_gene: TRBV6-5; d_gene: .; abundance: .; CDR3nt: TGTGCCAGCAGTTCGGGGGGAAACAATTCACCCCTCCACTTT; CDR3aa: CASSSGGNNSPLHF
j_gene: TRBJ2-7; v_gene: TRBV29-1; d_gene: TRBD2; abundance: .; CDR3nt: TGCAGCGTGGGGACTAGCAGGGCCAACGAGCAGTACTTC; CDR3aa: CSVGTSRANEQYF
j_gene: TRBJ2-5; v_gene: TRBV7-8; d_gene: .; abundance: .; CDR3nt: .; CDR3aa: CASSFGPGTGGETQYF
j_gene: TRBJ2-7; v_gene: TRBV5-1; d_gene: TRBD2; abundance: .; CDR3nt: TGCGCCAGCAGCTTGAGTCTAGCGGGAGCCGGGGACGAGCAGTACTTC; CDR3aa: CASSLSLAGAGDEQYF
j_gene: TRBJ1-4; v_gene: TRBV7-2; d_gene: .; abundance: .; CDR3nt: TGTGCCAGCAGCCCAGCTGGGGCAGGCGATGAAAAACTGTTTTTT; CDR3aa: CASSPAGAGDEKLFF
j_gene: TRBJ2-3; v_gene: TRBV19; d_gene: TRBD1; abundance: .; CDR3nt: TGTGCCAGTAGTAAGAACCGGGACAGGTGGGCAGATACGCAGTATTTT; CDR3aa: CASSKNRDRWADTQYF
j_gene: TRBJ2-1; v_gene: TRBV11-2; d_gene: TRBD2; abundance: .; CDR3nt: TGTGCCAGCAGCTTAGAAGCGGGATTTTCCACTGAGCAGTTCTTC; CDR3aa: CASSLEAGFSTEQFF
j_gene: TRBJ1-6; v_gene: TRBV30; d_gene: .; abundance: .; CDR3nt: TGTGCCTGGAGTGTAGGGGCACCTTATAATTCACCCCTCCACTTT; CDR3aa: CAWSVGAPYNSPLHF
j_gene: TRBJ1-3; v_gene: TRBV19; d_gene: .; abundance: .; CDR3nt: TGTGCCAGCATGGACAGAACTGGAAACACCATATATTTT; CDR3aa: CASMDRTGNTIYF
j_gene: TRBJ2-2; v_gene: TRBV25-1; d_gene: .; abundance: .; CDR3nt: TGTGCCAGCAGTGAATTCTTTACCGGGGAGCTGTTTTTT; CDR3aa: CASSEFFTGELFF
j_gene: TRBJ1-3; v_gene: TRBV10-3; d_gene: .; abundance: .; CDR3nt: TGTGCCATCCACCCAGGGGTTTCGGGAAACACCATATATTTT; CDR3aa: CAIHPGVSGNTIYF
j_gene: TRBJ2-5; v_gene: TRBV15; d_gene: .; abundance: once; CDR3nt: TGTGCCACCAGCAGAGATGGGCAGCCCCAAGAGACCCAGTACTTC; CDR3aa: CATSRDGQPQETQYF
j_gene: TRBJ1-5; v_gene: TRBV5-1; d_gene: .; abundance: few; CDR3nt: TGCGCCAGCAGCGTTGGACTAAGTCAGCCCCAGCATTTT; CDR3aa: CASSVGLSQPQHF
j_gene: TRBJ1-5; v_gene: TRBV20-1; d_gene: .; abundance: few; CDR3nt: TGCAGTGCTAGTGCCGGGGGGAGAAGTCAGCCCCAGCATTTT; CDR3aa: CSASAGGRSQPQHF
j_gene: TRBJ2-2; v_gene: TRBV25-1; d_gene: TRBD2; abundance: .; CDR3nt: TGTGCCAGCAGTACTTTTAGCGGGACAACCACCGGGGAGCTGTTTTTT; CDR3aa: CASSTFSGTTTGELFF
j_gene: TRBJ2-7; v_gene: TRBV9; d_gene: .; abundance: once; CDR3nt: TGTGCCAGCAGCGTAGACGGTAACTCCTACGAGCAGTACTTC; CDR3aa: CASSVDGNSYEQYF
j_gene: TRBJ1-5; v_gene: TRBV6-2/TRBV6-3; d_gene: TRBD1; abundance: .; CDR3nt: TGTGCCAGCAGCCGGGACAGGGGAGATCAGCCCCAGCATTTT; CDR3aa: CASSRDRGDQPQHF
j_gene: TRBJ1-2; v_gene: TRBV14; d_gene: .; abundance: .; CDR3nt: TGTGCCAGCAGCCTGACAGCTAACTATGGCTACACCTTC; CDR3aa: CASSLTANYGYTF
j_gene: TRBJ1-1; v_gene: TRBV5-1; d_gene: .; abundance: .; CDR3nt: TGCGCCAGCAGCCTGTTGGACAGCTACACTGAAGCTTTCTTT; CDR3aa: CASSLLDSYTEAFF
j_gene: TRBJ2-7; v_gene: TRBV21-1; d_gene: .; abundance: .; CDR3nt: TGTGCCAGCAGCAACGGACAGGGGCGAAGGCGTAGATTCCTCTACGAGCAGTACTTC; CDR3aa: CASSNGQGRRRRFLYEQYF
j_gene: TRBJ2-1; v_gene: TRBV19; d_gene: .; abundance: .; CDR3nt: TGTGCCAGTAGTATTCGTTGGAGCTCCTACAATGAGCAGTTCTTC; CDR3aa: CASSIRWSSYNEQFF
j_gene: TRBJ2-2; v_gene: TRBV9; d_gene: TRBD2; abundance: .; CDR3nt: TGTGCCAGCAGCCCCCCGGGACTAGCGGGAGGCACCGGGGAGCTGTTTTTT; CDR3aa: CASSPPGLAGGTGELFF
j_gene: TRBJ2-7; v_gene: TRBV27; d_gene: TRBD2; abundance: .; CDR3nt: TGTGCCAGCAGTTTACTGGTAGCGGGAGGCGAGCAGTACTTC; CDR3aa: CASSLLVAGGEQYF
j_gene: TRBJ2-5; v_gene: TRBV27; d_gene: .; abundance: .; CDR3nt: TGTGCCAGCAGTTCTTTACTTAGGGGGACCCAGTACTTC; CDR3aa: CASSSLLRGTQYF
j_gene: TRBJ2-7; v_gene: TRBV19; d_gene: .; abundance: .; CDR3nt: TGTGCCAGTAGTATTGCTACAGGAGGGGTGGTGGGCTACGAGCAGTACTTC; CDR3aa: CASSIATGGVVGYEQYF
j_gene: TRBJ1-1; v_gene: TRBV5-6; d_gene: .; abundance: once; CDR3nt: TGTGCCAGCAGCTTGGCGGTTATAAGAGTCACTGAAGCTTTCTTT; CDR3aa: CASSLAVIRVTEAFF
j_gene: TRBJ1-2; v_gene: TRBV9; d_gene: TRBD1; abundance: .; CDR3nt: TGTGCCAGCAGCACGAGGGGGACAGGGGGAAATCGGTACACCTTC; CDR3aa: CASSTRGTGGNRYTF
j_gene: TRBJ2-7; v_gene: TRBV6-6; d_gene: TRBD2; abundance: .; CDR3nt: TGTGCCAGCAGTTCCAAAGCGGGAGTGGGCGAGCAGTACTTC; CDR3aa: CASSSKAGVGEQYF
j_gene: TRBJ2-5; v_gene: TRBV28; d_gene: .; abundance: .; CDR3nt: TGTGCCAGCAGTCCGGGGTGGAAGACCCAGTACTTC; CDR3aa: CASSPGWKTQYF
j_gene: TRBJ1-4; v_gene: TRBV27; d_gene: .; abundance: .; CDR3nt: TGTGCCAGCAGGAGACAGCCTACGCGGGAAAAACTGTTTTTT; CDR3aa: CASRRQPTREKLFF
j_gene: TRBJ2-3; v_gene: TRBV5-4; d_gene: TRBD1; abundance: .; CDR3nt: TGTGCCAGCAGCCAGGGGGAAGATACGCAGTATTTT; CDR3aa: CASSQGEDTQYF
j_gene: TRBJ2-7; v_gene: TRBV6-5; d_gene: TRBD1; abundance: .; CDR3nt: TGTGCCAGCAGTCGACAGGGATCCTACGAGCAGTACTTC; CDR3aa: CASSRQGSYEQYF
j_gene: TRBJ2-5; v_gene: TRBV7-2; d_gene: TRBD1; abundance: .; CDR3nt: TGTGCCAGCAGCCCATCGGGACAGGGGGCGCGGGAGACCCAGTACTTC; CDR3aa: CASSPSGQGARETQYF
j_gene: TRBJ1-2; v_gene: TRBV10-2; d_gene: .; abundance: .; CDR3nt: TGCGCCAGCAGTGGAGGTTCGGGTGGCTACACCTTC; CDR3aa: CASSGGSGGYTF
j_gene: TRBJ2-7; v_gene: TRBV6-5; d_gene: TRBD1; abundance: .; CDR3nt: TGTGCCAGCAGGCGGACAGGGCGAAATGGCGAGCAGTACTTC; CDR3aa: CASRRTGRNGEQYF
j_gene: TRBJ2-1; v_gene: TRBV4-1; d_gene: .; abundance: .; CDR3nt: TGCGCCAGCAGCCAAGATGCGGCGAGTGAGCAGTTCTTC; CDR3aa: CASSQDAASEQFF
j_gene: TRBJ1-2; v_gene: TRBV18; d_gene: .; abundance: .; CDR3nt: TGTGCCAGCTCATCGCCGGACAGTCCAAACTATGGCTACACCTTC; CDR3aa: CASSSPDSPNYGYTF
j_gene: TRBJ1-2; v_gene: TRBV28; d_gene: .; abundance: .; CDR3nt: TGTGCCAGCAGATCGTACAGGCAAGGCTACACCTTC; CDR3aa: CASRSYRQGYTF
j_gene: TRBJ1-5; v_gene: TRBV29-1; d_gene: .; abundance: .; CDR3nt: TGCAGCGTTGAAGATGGAGGTATGCCCCAGCATTTT; CDR3aa: CSVEDGGMPQHF
j_gene: TRBJ1-1; v_gene: TRBV27; d_gene: TRBD1; abundance: once; CDR3nt: TGTGCCAGCAGTTTATCGACAGGGGCCTCCACTGAAGCTTTCTTT; CDR3aa: CASSLSTGASTEAFF
j_gene: TRBJ2-1; v_gene: TRBV18; d_gene: .; abundance: .; CDR3nt: TGTGCCAGCTCTTCGGACATCAGCTCCTACAATGAGCAGTTCTTC; CDR3aa: CASSSDISSYNEQFF
j_gene: TRBJ1-1; v_gene: TRBV5-1; d_gene: .; abundance: once; CDR3nt: TGCGCCAGCAGCTACGGTCCGGGGACTGAAGCTTTCTTT; CDR3aa: CASSYGPGTEAFF
j_gene: TRBJ2-7; v_gene: TRBV27; d_gene: TRBD1; abundance: .; CDR3nt: TGTGCCAGCAGTTTCGCAGGGGGTTACGAGCAGTACTTC; CDR3aa: CASSFAGGYEQYF
j_gene: TRBJ2-1; v_gene: TRBV13; d_gene: .; abundance: .; CDR3nt: TGTGCCAGCAGCTTAGTCTCCAATGAGCAGTTCTTC; CDR3aa: CASSLVSNEQFF
j_gene: TRBJ1-4; v_gene: TRBV6-5; d_gene: .; abundance: .; CDR3nt: TGTGCCAGCAGTTACTCGGGGAGGGATAATGAAAAACTGTTTTTT; CDR3aa: CASSYSGRDNEKLFF
j_gene: TRBJ2-4; v_gene: TRBV4-2; d_gene: TRBD2; abundance: .; CDR3nt: TGTGCCAGCAGCCTAGGCGGGAGTAACATTCAGTACTTC; CDR3aa: CASSLGGSNIQYF
j_gene: TRBJ2-4; v_gene: TRBV5-4; d_gene: TRBD2; abundance: once; CDR3nt: TGTGCCAGCAGGGCAGCGGGAGAAGGAAACATTCAGTACTTC; CDR3aa: CASRAAGEGNIQYF
j_gene: TRBJ2-5; v_gene: TRBV7-9; d_gene: TRBD2; abundance: .; CDR3nt: TGTGCCAGCAGCGTTGGACTAGCGGGAGGAGAGACCCAGTACTTC; CDR3aa: CASSVGLAGGETQYF
j_gene: TRBJ1-5; v_gene: TRBV28; d_gene: .; abundance: .; CDR3nt: TGTGCCAGCAGTCCCGGGTCCAATCAGCCCCAGCATTTT; CDR3aa: CASSPGSNQPQHF
j_gene: TRBJ1-5; v_gene: TRBV18; d_gene: .; abundance: few; CDR3nt: TGTGCCAGCTCCCAAGGGGGACGGAGCAATCAGCCCCAGCATTTT; CDR3aa: CASSQGGRSNQPQHF
j_gene: TRBJ2-6; v_gene: TRBV10-3; d_gene: TRBD1; abundance: .; CDR3nt: TGTGCCATCAGTGAGTCCACAGGACAGGGGGCGCTGGGGGCCAACGTCCTGACTTTC; CDR3aa: CAISESTGQGALGANVLTF
j_gene: TRBJ2-1; v_gene: TRBV5-6; d_gene: TRBD2; abundance: .; CDR3nt: TGTGCCAGCAGCTCCTCCCCCGGGGGGGAAGCTTGGTACAATGAGCAGTTCTTC; CDR3aa: CASSSSPGGEAWYNEQFF